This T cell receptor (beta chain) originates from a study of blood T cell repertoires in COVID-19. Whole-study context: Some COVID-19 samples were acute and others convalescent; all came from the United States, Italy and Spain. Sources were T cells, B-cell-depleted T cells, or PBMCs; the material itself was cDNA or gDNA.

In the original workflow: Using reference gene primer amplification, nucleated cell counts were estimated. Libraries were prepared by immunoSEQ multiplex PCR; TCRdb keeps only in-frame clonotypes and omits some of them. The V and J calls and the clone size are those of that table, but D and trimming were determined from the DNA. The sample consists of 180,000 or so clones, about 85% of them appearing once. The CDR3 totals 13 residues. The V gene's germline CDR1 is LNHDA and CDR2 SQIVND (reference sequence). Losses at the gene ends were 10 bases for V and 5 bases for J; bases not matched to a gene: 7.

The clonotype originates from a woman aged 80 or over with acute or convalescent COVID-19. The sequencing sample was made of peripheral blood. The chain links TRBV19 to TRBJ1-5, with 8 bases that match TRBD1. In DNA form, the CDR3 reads TGTGCCACCGTGGACAGGGTCGATCAGCCCCAGCATTTT. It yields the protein CATVDRVDQPQHF. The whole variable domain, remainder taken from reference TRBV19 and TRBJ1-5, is DGGITQSPKYLFRKEGQNVTLSCEQNLNHDAMYWYRQDPGQGLRLIYYSQIVNDFQKGDIAEGYSVSREKKESFPLTVTSAQKNPTAFYLCATVDRVDQPQHFGDGTRLSIL.